The source of this T cell receptor (beta chain) is a study of shared clonotypes between healthy human individuals. Study-wide findings and caveats: The rarefaction results pointed to incomplete sorted-subset sequencing despite large depth. It was observed that 5% to 6% of naive CD4 clonotypes were shared across four donors. How much donors shared clonotypes was expected to be affected by sequencing depth.

Terminally differentiated effector memory CD45RA+ cells were excluded from the naive CD8 cells, which were CD45RO-negative and positively selected for CCR7. Healthy adults negative for HIV, lacking recent acute infections or vaccinations, served as donors. This CDR3 is 12 amino acids long. The germline gives CDR1 SGHAT, CDR2 FQNNGV. With 2 bases removed from V and 2 bases from J, the gap between germline ends came to 4 bases. The table came from immunoSEQ multiplex PCR; TCRdb's copy has only in-frame clones and leaves some out. The sample yields approximately 740,000 clones, about 92% seen once. In regard to this clone: Its antigen is still unknown. The same CDR3 also results from other DNA sequences found in this sample.

This clonotype originated in a young man in good health. Material: naive CD8+ T cells sorted from blood. This chain links TRBV11-2 with TRBJ2-7; D unresolved. CDR3 sequence (DNA): TGTGCCAGCAGCTTACTGACCTACGAGCAGTACTTC. Translating gives CASSLLTYEQYF.